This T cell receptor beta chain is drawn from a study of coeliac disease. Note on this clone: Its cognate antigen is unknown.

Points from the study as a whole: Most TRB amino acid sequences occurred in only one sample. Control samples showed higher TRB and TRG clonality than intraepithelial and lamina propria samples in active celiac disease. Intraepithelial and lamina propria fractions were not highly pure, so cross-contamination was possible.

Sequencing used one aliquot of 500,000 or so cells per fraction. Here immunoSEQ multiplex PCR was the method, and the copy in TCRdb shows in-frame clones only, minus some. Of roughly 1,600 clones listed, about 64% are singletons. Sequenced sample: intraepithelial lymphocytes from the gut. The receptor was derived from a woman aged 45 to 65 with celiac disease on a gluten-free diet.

CDR3 sequence (DNA): TGTGCCAGCAGCTTGAAATACGGGGTTGAAAAACTGTTTTTT. Protein product: CASSLKYGVEKLFF. The rearrangement links TRBV5-8 to TRBJ1-4; no clear D. CDR3 length: 14 amino acids. CDR1 is SGHTS and CDR2 is YDEGEE in the germline V gene. Trimming left V 1 base short and J 7 bases short, with 11 bases between.